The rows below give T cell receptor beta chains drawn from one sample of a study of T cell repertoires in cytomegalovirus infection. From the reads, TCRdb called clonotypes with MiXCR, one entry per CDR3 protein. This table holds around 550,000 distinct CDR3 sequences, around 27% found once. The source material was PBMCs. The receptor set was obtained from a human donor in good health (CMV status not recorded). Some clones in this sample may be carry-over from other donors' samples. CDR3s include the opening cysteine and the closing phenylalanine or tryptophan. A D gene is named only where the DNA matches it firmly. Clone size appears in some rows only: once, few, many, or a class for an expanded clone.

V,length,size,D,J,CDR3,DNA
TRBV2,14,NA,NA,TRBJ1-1,CASGTPGYNTEAFF,TGTGCCAGCGGAACTCCGGGATACAACACTGAAGCTTTCTTT
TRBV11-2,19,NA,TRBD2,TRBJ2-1,CASSYNYRSGTRRGDEQFF,TGTGCCAGCAGCTACAACTACCGTTCCGGGACTAGAAGAGGCGATGAGCAGTTCTTC
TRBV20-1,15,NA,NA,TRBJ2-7,CSARARDFRGYEQYF,TGCAGTGCTAGAGCGCGGGACTTTAGAGGCTACGAGCAGTACTTC
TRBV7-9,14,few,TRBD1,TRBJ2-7,CASSSTGVTYEQYF,TGTGCCAGCAGTTCTACAGGGGTTACCTACGAGCAGTACTTC
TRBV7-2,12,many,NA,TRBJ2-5,CASSFRSETQYF,TGTGCCAGCAGCTTTCGATCAGAGACCCAGTACTTC
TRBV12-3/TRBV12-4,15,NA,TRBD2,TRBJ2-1,CASSAGTSAYNEQFF,TGTGCCAGCAGTGCCGGGACTAGCGCCTACAATGAGCAGTTCTTC
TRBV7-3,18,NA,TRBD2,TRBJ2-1,CASSLMGGNRAGLNEQFF,TGTGCCAGCAGCTTAATGGGGGGGAATCGGGCAGGCCTCAATGAGCAGTTCTTC
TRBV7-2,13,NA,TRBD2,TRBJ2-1,CASRAGPLNEQFF,TGTGCCAGCCGAGCGGGACCTCTCAATGAGCAGTTCTTC
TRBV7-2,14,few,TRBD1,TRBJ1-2,CASRIGQGTGGYTF,TGTGCCAGCAGGATCGGACAGGGAACGGGCGGCTACACCTTC
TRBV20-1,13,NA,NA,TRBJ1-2,CSASVGGAYGYTF,TGCAGTGCTAGTGTGGGGGGAGCCTATGGCTACACCTTC
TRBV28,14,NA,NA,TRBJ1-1,CASSFAGRYTEAFF,TGTGCCAGCAGTTTTGCGGGGCGCTACACTGAAGCTTTCTTT
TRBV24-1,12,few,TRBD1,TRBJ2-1,CATRGQGTEQFF,TGTGCCACCAGAGGACAGGGTACTGAGCAGTTCTTC
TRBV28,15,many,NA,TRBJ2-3,CASSWAGTSTDTQYF,TGTGCCAGCAGTTGGGCCGGGACGAGCACAGATACGCAGTATTTT
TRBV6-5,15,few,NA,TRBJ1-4,CASSPVRATNEKLFF,TGTGCCAGCAGCCCCGTGAGAGCAACTAATGAAAAACTGTTTTTT
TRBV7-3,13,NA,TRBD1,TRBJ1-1,CASSLGQTTEAFF,TGTGCCAGCAGCCTGGGACAGACTACTGAAGCTTTCTTT
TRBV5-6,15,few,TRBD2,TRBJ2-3,CASSDGLANTDTQYF,TGTGCCAGCAGCGACGGACTAGCGAACACAGATACGCAGTATTTT
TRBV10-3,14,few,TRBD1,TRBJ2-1,CAIAPGTGYYEQFF,TGTGCCATCGCCCCCGGGACAGGGTATTATGAGCAGTTCTTC
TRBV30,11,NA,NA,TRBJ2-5,CAWSPAETQYF,TGTGCCTGGAGTCCCGCGGAGACCCAGTACTTC
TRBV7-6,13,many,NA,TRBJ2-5,CAGGAHPQETQYF,TGTGCCGGGGGTGCCCACCCCCAAGAGACCCAGTACTTC
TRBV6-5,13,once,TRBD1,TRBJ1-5,CASSEDRGSPQHF,TGTGCCAGCAGTGAGGACAGGGGAAGTCCCCAGCATTTT
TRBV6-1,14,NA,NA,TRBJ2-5,CASSEEQYQETQYF,TGTGCCAGCAGTGAAGAACAGTATCAAGAGACCCAGTACTTC
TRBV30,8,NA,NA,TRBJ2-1,CAYNEQFF,TGTGCCTATAATGAGCAGTTCTTC
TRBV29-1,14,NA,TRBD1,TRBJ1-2,CSVEEGYRGYGYTF,TGCAGCGTTGAAGAAGGATACAGGGGCTATGGCTACACCTTC
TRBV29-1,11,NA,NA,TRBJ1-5,CSVGGDQPQHF,TGCAGCGTTGGAGGAGATCAGCCCCAGCATTTT
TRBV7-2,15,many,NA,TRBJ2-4,CASSSSQGAKNIQYF,TGTGCCAGCAGCTCCTCCCAGGGGGCCAAAAACATTCAGTACTTC
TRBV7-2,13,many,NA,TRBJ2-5,CASSGGVQETQYF,TGTGCCAGCAGCGGAGGGGTCCAAGAGACCCAGTACTTC
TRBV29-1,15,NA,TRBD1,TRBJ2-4,CSVRDRDGAKNIQYF,TGCAGCGTCCGGGACAGGGACGGTGCCAAAAACATTCAGTACTTC
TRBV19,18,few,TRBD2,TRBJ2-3,CASSTANRLAGDPDTQYF,TGTGCCAGTAGTACCGCCAACCGACTAGCGGGAGACCCAGATACGCAGTATTTT
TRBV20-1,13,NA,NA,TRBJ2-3,CSARDRAVDTQYF,TGCAGTGCTAGAGATCGAGCGGTAGATACGCAGTATTTT
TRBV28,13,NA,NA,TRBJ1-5,CATRWTVNQPQHF,TGTGCCACCCGATGGACAGTCAATCAGCCCCAGCATTTT
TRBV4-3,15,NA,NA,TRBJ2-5,CASSQESGGGKTQYF,TGCGCCAGCAGCCAAGAGTCAGGCGGCGGGAAGACCCAGTACTTC
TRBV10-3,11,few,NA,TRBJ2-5,CAVAGQETQYF,TGTGCCGTCGCAGGGCAAGAGACCCAGTACTTC
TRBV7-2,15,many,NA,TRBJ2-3,CASSLANWETDTQYF,TGTGCCAGCAGCTTAGCAAATTGGGAAACAGATACGCAGTATTTT
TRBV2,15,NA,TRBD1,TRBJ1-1,CASSERQGAKTEAFF,TGTGCCAGCAGTGAGAGACAGGGGGCGAAAACTGAAGCTTTCTTT
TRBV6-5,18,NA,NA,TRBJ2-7,CASSYSRSDPNPSYEQYF,TGTGCCAGCAGTTACTCGCGTTCAGACCCGAACCCCTCCTACGAGCAGTACTTC
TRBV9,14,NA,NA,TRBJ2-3,CASSLFVKADTQYF,TGTGCCAGCAGCCTCTTCGTGAAGGCAGATACGCAGTATTTT
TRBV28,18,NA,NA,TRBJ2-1,CASSLPPEGNPHRNEQFF,TGTGCCAGCAGTTTGCCCCCTGAAGGAAATCCGCACCGCAATGAGCAGTTCTTC
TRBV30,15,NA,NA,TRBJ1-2,CAWRARSRNNYGYTF,TGTGCCTGGAGAGCACGTTCCCGGAATAACTATGGCTACACCTTC
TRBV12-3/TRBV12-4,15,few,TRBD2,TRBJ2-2,CASTQVTSGTGELFF,TGTGCCAGCACCCAAGTGACTAGCGGGACCGGGGAGCTGTTTTTT
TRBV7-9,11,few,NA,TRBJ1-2,CASSLLVTDDF,TGTGCCAGCAGCTTATTAGTGACAGATGACTTC
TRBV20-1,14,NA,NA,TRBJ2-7,CSASRWGTPYEQYF,TGCAGTGCCTCTCGTTGGGGGACCCCCTACGAGCAGTACTTC
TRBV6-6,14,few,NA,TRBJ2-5,CASSYSGGIQTQYF,TGTGCCAGCAGTTACTCTGGCGGGATACAGACCCAGTACTTC
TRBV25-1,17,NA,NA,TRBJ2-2,CASSEYRVSGVTGELFF,TGTGCCAGCAGTGAATATCGCGTTTCAGGGGTCACCGGGGAGCTGTTTTTT
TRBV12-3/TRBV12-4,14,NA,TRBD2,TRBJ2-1,CASGTSGGGGEQFF,TGTGCCAGCGGGACTAGCGGAGGAGGGGGTGAGCAGTTCTTC
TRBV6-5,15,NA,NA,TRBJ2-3,CASGLTSGSTDTQYF,TGTGCCAGCGGCCTAACAAGCGGCAGCACAGATACGCAGTATTTT
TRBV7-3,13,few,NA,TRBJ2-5,CASSPGVQETQYF,TGTGCCAGCAGCCCAGGGGTCCAAGAGACCCAGTACTTC
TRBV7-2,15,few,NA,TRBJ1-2,CASSSSGARVESYTF,TGTGCCAGCAGCTCCTCAGGGGCCAGGGTTGAGAGCTACACCTTC
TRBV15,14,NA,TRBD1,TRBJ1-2,CATSIRQGGFGYTF,TGTGCCACCAGCATAAGACAGGGGGGATTTGGCTACACCTTC
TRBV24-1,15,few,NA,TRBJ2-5,CATSDPGGLLETQYF,TGTGCCACCAGTGATCCCGGAGGTCTTCTGGAGACCCAGTACTTC
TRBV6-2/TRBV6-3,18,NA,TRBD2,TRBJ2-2,CASRERTARLAGVEELFF,TGTGCCAGCAGAGAACGGACGGCGAGACTAGCGGGAGTGGAGGAGCTGTTTTTT
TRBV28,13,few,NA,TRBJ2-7,CASTPVNSYEQYF,TGTGCCAGCACCCCGGTTAACTCCTACGAGCAGTACTTC